The following is a T cell receptor (beta chain) sequence with its context. This clonotype was seen a handful of times. Its antigen has not been determined. Its ends do not fully match the called genes, so a read error is possible. The CDR3 numbers 19 residues from cysteine through phenylalanine. Only CDR3 DNA remains: 57 bases, in frame from the first base. CDR1 and CDR2, per the germline V gene (reference sequence), are SSHAT and FNYEAQ. Sequenced on an Illumina NovaSeq 6000. TCRalpha and TCRbeta cDNA libraries were constructed by 5'RACE with constant-segment primers, with sample barcodes and unique molecular identifiers being introduced. Trizol reagent was used to extract RNA from every sample. The libraries were amplified in two PCR steps, and the second step added a second sample barcode and Illumina TruSeq adapters. Libraries were sequenced on an Illumina NovaSeq with 2 x 150 bp paired-end reads. From the authors' description of their analysis: Reads were demultiplexed and collapsed into UMI-guided consensus sequences with migec v1.2.7. Using mixcr v2.1.11, the UMI consensuses were aligned to TRA and TRB V and J templates and assembled into clonotypes. A clonotype was counted as expanded or contracted only when both edgeR and NoisET called the clonotype significant, with the noise models trained on biological replicates. For edgeR calls, the thresholds were a false discovery rate-adjusted p below 0.01 and a log2 fold-change of 1. As an exploratory analysis of dynamics, max-normalized trajectories of the 1000 most abundant clonotypes were examined by PCA with hierarchical clustering. Separately sequenced CD4+ and CD8+ repertoires were used to assign the CD4 or CD8 phenotype of responding clones. The raw public data were reprocessed by TCRdb itself: fastp quality trimming at Q25, MiXCR clonotype calling, in-frame beta chains only. Each CDR3 protein gets just one entry, which takes the most common genes and DNA from the rows behind it. These V and J calls originate from TCRdb's pipeline instead of the authors' own analysis. The sample includes about 470,000 distinct CDR3 sequences, with nearly 25% observed a single time. The ten largest clones add up to around 12% of the sample.

This entry belongs to a study of T-cell memory formation after mild COVID-19 (dated by TCRdb to the early 2020s). The study in broad terms: TCR sequence clusters from the two donors were found to be largely donor specific. T-cell clones expanding and contracting after mild COVID-19 in a couple of donors were tracked by longitudinal TCRalpha and TCRbeta repertoire sequencing. Two young, previously healthy adult volunteers made up the cohort, one male and one female. What the authors observed across the whole study: SARS-CoV-2 specificity of the second-wave clones peaking on day 37 was not confirmed. Only two mild cases were covered by the study, and larger cohorts that include severe cases with pre-infection samples were considered necessary. The detection of some responding clones in pre-infection memory suggests that pre-existing cross-reactive memory T cells joined the SARS-CoV-2 response. Contracting CD4+ clones turned up mainly in the CM and EM memory subsets, whereas EMRA was where CD8+ clones were enriched. Balanced CD4/CD8 phenotypes were observed for clones contracting from day 15 to 85, whereas a bias towards CD4+ was observed for a second wave of clones expanding from day 15 to 37.

PBMCs were isolated by Ficoll-Paque density gradient centrifugation. Specimen: PBMCs or a T cell subset sorted from them (not recorded which). Recombination joined TRBV7-7 with TRBJ2-2, with the D assignment possibly TRBD1 or TRBD2, given 5 matching bases for each. The clonotype was recovered from an adult woman who had mild COVID-19 (a few samples of this study predate the infection). The sample titles of this study are shuffled in the database, so cell type and time point are left out; the donor was told from shared clones. CDR3 sequence: CASSPGPRGEYANTGELFF. In nucleotides, the sequence is TGTGCTAGCAGCCCCGGGCCCCGGGGCGAATACGCGAACACCGGGGAGCTGTTTTTT.